This T cell receptor (beta chain) was identified in a study of T cell responses to AZD1222 COVID-19 vaccine. Broader study findings: Spike-specific TCRs gained breadth and depth after people received two AZD1222 doses. In all cases, repertoires were sampled only after the peak T cell response.

To note about this clone: Its cognate antigen is unknown.

Germline V gives CDR1 LNHDA, CDR2 SQIVND (reference sequence). The CDR3 runs 15 residues. Trimming pared 3 bases from V and 4 bases from J, leaving 10 bases between. Method: immunoSEQ multiplex PCR; TCRdb's copy keeps in-frame clones and lacks some. The profile shows about 160,000 clones, about 90% of them singletons. The V call is TRBV19, the J call TRBJ2-6; D gene ambiguous. The sequence derives from an adult who received the AZD1222 COVID-19 vaccine. The material was peripheral blood, obtained 28 days after the second AZD1222 dose. The CDR3 nucleotides read TGTGCCAGTAGTATTGCAGGACCAGGGGCCAACGTCCTGACTTTC. Translating gives CASSIAGPGANVLTF.